Sequencing of this TCR beta chain was carried out in a study of blood T cells in healthy people across ages. The use of a sample-barcoded 5' primer and a J-beta primer mix characterized a second PCR of about 6 to 12 cycles. MiXCR, applied by TCRdb to the 5' RACE reads, yields one record per CDR3 protein. In the table there are about 1.5 million distinct CDR3 sequences, 40% to 45% of which are singletons. CDR3 length equals 13 residues. Between the trimmed V and J ends, which lost 5 bases and 1 base, there was a span of 9 bases. Germline loops: CDR1 SGDLS, CDR2 YYNGEE. Study-wide points: Observed TCR beta diversity per million T cells went down as age went up. This fall followed a roughly linear course with age.

This clonotype appeared a few times. Its target is not known. The sequence derives from a woman under 30 in good health. The specimen sequenced was blood. The V call is TRBV9, the J call TRBJ2-5, with a possible D match to TRBD2 (6 bases). Written as DNA, the CDR3 is TGTGCCAGCAGTGGTAGCGGCCAAGAGACCCAGTACTTC. This encodes CASSGSGQETQYF.